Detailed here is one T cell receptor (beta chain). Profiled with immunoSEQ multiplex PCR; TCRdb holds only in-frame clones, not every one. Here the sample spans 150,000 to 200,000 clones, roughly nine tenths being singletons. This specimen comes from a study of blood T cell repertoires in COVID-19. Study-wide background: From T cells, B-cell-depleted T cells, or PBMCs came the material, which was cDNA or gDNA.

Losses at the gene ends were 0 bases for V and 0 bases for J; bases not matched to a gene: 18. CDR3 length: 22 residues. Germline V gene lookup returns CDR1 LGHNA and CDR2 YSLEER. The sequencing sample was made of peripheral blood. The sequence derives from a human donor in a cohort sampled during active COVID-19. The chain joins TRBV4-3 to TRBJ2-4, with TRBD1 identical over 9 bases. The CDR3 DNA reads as TGCGCCAGCAGCCAAGACACTAGGAACGACAGGGGGTCGGGAATAGCCAAAAACATTCAGTACTTC. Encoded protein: CASSQDTRNDRGSGIAKNIQYF.